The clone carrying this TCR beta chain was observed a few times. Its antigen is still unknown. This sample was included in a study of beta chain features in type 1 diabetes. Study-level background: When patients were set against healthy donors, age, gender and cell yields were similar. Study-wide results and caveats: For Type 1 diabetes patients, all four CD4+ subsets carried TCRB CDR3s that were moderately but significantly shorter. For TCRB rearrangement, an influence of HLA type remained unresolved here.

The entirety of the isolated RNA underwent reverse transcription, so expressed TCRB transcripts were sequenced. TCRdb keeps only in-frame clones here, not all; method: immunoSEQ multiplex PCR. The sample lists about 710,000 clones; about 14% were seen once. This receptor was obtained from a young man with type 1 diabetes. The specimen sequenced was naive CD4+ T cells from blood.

CDR3 DNA sequence: TGTGCCAGCAGCCCGGTCCAACGTGGTGAAGCTTTCTTT. This codes for CASSPVQRGEAFF. V usage is TRBV7-9 and J usage is TRBJ1-1; no reliable D call. This CDR3 is 13 amino acids long. V lost 5 bases and J lost 7, with 14 bases in between. Germline CDR1 and CDR2: SEHNR and FQNEAQ (reference sequence).